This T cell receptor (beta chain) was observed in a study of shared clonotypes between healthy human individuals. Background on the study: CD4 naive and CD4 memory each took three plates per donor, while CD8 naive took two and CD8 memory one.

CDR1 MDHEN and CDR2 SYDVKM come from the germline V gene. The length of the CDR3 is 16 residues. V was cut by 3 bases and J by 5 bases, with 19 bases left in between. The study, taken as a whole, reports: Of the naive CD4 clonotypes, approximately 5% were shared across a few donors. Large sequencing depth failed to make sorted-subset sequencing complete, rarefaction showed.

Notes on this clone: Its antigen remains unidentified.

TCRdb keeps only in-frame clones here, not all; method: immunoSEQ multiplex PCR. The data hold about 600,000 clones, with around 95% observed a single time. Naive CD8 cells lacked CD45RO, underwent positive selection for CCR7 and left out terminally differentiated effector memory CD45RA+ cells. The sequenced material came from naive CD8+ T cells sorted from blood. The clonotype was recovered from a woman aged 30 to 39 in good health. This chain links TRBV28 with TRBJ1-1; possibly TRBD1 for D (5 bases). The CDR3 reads CASSLDPGVPGTEAFF. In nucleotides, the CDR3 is TGTGCCAGCAGTTTGGACCCGGGGGTCCCGGGGACTGAAGCTTTCTTT. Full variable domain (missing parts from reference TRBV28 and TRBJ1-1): DVKVTQSSRYLVKRTGEKVFLECVQDMDHENMFWYRQDPGLGLRLIYFSYDVKMKEKGDIPEGYSVSREKKERFSLILESASTNQTSMYLCASSLDPGVPGTEAFFGQGTRLTVV.